These 17 T cell receptor beta chains came from one sample sequenced in a study of Tregs in tolerant kidney transplant recipients. Profiling relied on immunoSEQ multiplex PCR, and the TCRdb table lists in-frame clones only, not all of them. This table has tens of thousands of clones, roughly 89% appearing once. Specimen: CD4+ T cells from blood. These receptors were collected from a human donor in good health.

This clone was counted a few times. The J gene is TRBJ2-7, the V gene TRBV11-3, with D possibly matching TRBD2 (7 bases). Deletions cut 5 bases from V and 0 bases from J, with 14 bases between. The CDR3 loop spans 15 amino acids. The germline gives CDR1 SGHNT, CDR2 YENEEA. The CDR3 coding sequence is TGTGCCAGCAGCCGAGCGGCGGGGGCCTCCTACGAGCAGTACTTC. This sequence encodes CASSRAAGASYEQYF.

This chain uses TRBV7-2 with TRBJ1-6; TRBD1 might be the D (5 bases). The CDR3 is 16 amino acids. Trimming cost V 4 bases and J 6 bases, with 16 bases left between them. From germline, CDR1 is SGHTA and CDR2 FQGNSA. The CDR3 here is CASSWRQPLPNSPLHF. The CDR3 DNA reads TGTGCCAGCAGCTGGAGACAGCCCCTACCTAATTCACCCCTCCACTTT.

The chain recombines TRBV5-1 with TRBJ1-4; D remains unclear. V lost 2 bases and J lost 8, with 10 bases in between. Germline values: CDR1 SGHRS, CDR2 YFSETQ. The CDR3 is made up of 13 amino acids. CDR3 in DNA: TGCGCCAGCAGCTTTTCAGATATGGAAAAACTGTTTTTT. Protein product: CASSFSDMEKLFF.

This clone was picked up one time. The rearrangement uses TRBV5-6 and TRBJ2-5; D is possibly TRBD2 (6 bases). V was clipped by 4 bases and J by 2 bases, with 18 bases between them. The germline V gene has CDR1 SGHDT and CDR2 YYEEEE. This CDR3 comprises 16 residues. This CDR3 is CASSGRAGRIQETQYF. In DNA, the CDR3 is TGTGCCAGCAGCGGAAGGGCGGGACGGATACAAGAGACCCAGTACTTC. The complete variable domain, with remaining parts taken from reference TRBV5-6 and TRBJ2-5, reads DAGVTQSPTHLIKTRGQQVTLRCSPKSGHDTVSWYQQALGQGPQFIFQYYEEEERQRGNFPDRFSGHQFPNYSSELNVNALLLGDSALYLCASSGRAGRIQETQYFGPGTRLLVL.

The V and J genes are TRBV7-8 and TRBJ1-2; 7 bases line up with TRBD1. V was pared by 10 bases and J by 8 bases, with 13 bases of the junction left unmatched. Germline loops: CDR1 SGHVS, CDR2 FQNEAQ. The CDR3 is 13 residues long. CDR3 nucleotides: TGTGCCACCACCCCTGAGGGGGCAGGAGGCTACACCTTC. The encoded protein is CATTPEGAGGYTF.

The chain uses TRBV4-3 and TRBJ1-1, with 8 bases identical to TRBD1. Germline V lookup: CDR1 LGHNA, CDR2 YSLEER. The CDR3 runs to 14 residues. The junction had 2 bases not matched to a gene; V was cut back by 3 bases and J by 2 bases. The CDR3 reads CASSQQGANTEAFF. CDR3 bases: TGCGCCAGCAGCCAGCAGGGGGCTAACACTGAAGCTTTCTTT.

This clone came up once. V and J are TRBV9 and TRBJ1-3, with D maybe TRBD1 (6 bases). Trimming removed 0 bases at V and 2 bases at J, with 9 bases between. Germline V gives CDR1 SGDLS, CDR2 YYNGEE. The CDR3 runs to 15 residues. CDR3 in DNA: TGTGCCAGCAGCGTAGTAGGGGGGACTGGAAACACCATATATTTT. It is translated as CASSVVGGTGNTIYF.

This rearrangement joins TRBV5-6 to TRBJ2-5, with D tentatively TRBD1 or TRBD2 (6 bases each). The CDR3 totals 13 residues. V was pared by 4 bases and J by 1 base, with 8 bases between. The germline V gene has CDR1 SGHDT and CDR2 YYEEEE. CDR3 loop: CASSPGAQETQYF. CDR3 sequence (DNA): TGTGCCAGCAGCCCGGGGGCCCAAGAGACCCAGTACTTC.

This chain links TRBV5-1 with TRBJ2-3, with TRBD1 identical over 7 bases. Germline-derived CDR1 and CDR2 are SGHRS and YFSETQ. After removal of 4 bases from V and 8 bases from J, the junction contained 19 bases not matched to a gene. The CDR3 has 17 residues. The CDR3: CASSTQTGNLFVGTQYF. As DNA, the CDR3 is TGCGCCAGCAGCACTCAGACAGGGAATTTATTTGTCGGTACGCAGTATTTT.

The chain carries TRBV15 and TRBJ1-1; D remains unclear. Germline V CDR1 and CDR2: LNHNV, YYDKDF (reference sequence). V was clipped by 3 bases and J by 0 bases, with 11 bases between them. The length of the CDR3 is 15 residues. The CDR3 DNA follows: TGTGCCACCAGCAGGGGGAAACGGCTGAACACTGAAGCTTTCTTT. This translates into CATSRGKRLNTEAFF.

The chain recombines TRBV27 with TRBJ2-1, with TRBD2 matching over 11 bases. CDR1 is MNHEY, CDR2 SMNVEV, per germline (reference sequence). V shed 6 bases, J shed 6 bases, and the junction held 7 bases outside the gene matches. The CDR3 extends over 15 amino acids. CDR3 in amino acids: CASRRTSGQSNEQFF. CDR3 nucleotide sequence: TGTGCCAGCAGACGGACTAGCGGGCAAAGCAATGAGCAGTTCTTC.

The chain carries TRBV19 and TRBJ2-1; TRBD2 matches at 7 bases. The CDR3 loop spans 15 amino acids. V lost 3 bases and J lost 2; bases outside the gene matches: 4. Germline V gene data show CDR1 as LNHDA and CDR2 as SQIVND (reference sequence). The CDR3 reads CASSMGSGAYNEQFF. The CDR3 DNA sequence: TGTGCCAGTAGTATGGGCAGCGGGGCCTACAATGAGCAGTTCTTC.

The chain links TRBV28 to TRBJ1-2; TRBD1 is a possible D gene (5 bases). The germline V gene has CDR1 MDHEN and CDR2 SYDVKM. Deletions cut 2 bases from V and 13 bases from J, with 23 bases between. CDR3 length: 15 amino acids. The CDR3 sequence is CASSLEGLARRLSTF. Written as DNA, the CDR3 is TGTGCCAGCAGTTTAGAGGGGTTGGCCAGACGGTTATCCACCTTC.

The genes are TRBV5-1 and TRBJ1-1; D call uncertain. V was shortened by 5 bases and J by 1 base, with 12 bases between the two germline ends. Germline CDR1 SGHRS, CDR2 YFSETQ. This CDR3 spans 14 amino acids. DNA of the CDR3: TGCGCCAGCAGACGTAATGTAGAGAACACTGAAGCTTTCTTT. The encoded protein is CASRRNVENTEAFF.

The chain combines TRBV7-2 with TRBJ2-1, with a tentative D call TRBD2 (6 bases). This CDR3 spans 15 amino acids. Looked up from germline, CDR1 is SGHTA and CDR2 is FQGNSA. The V gene lost 4 bases and the J gene lost 6 bases, with 16 bases spanning the gap. The CDR3 sequence: CASSSLRGGFNEQFF. In nucleotides, the CDR3 is TGTGCCAGCAGCTCCCTCCGGGGAGGTTTCAATGAGCAGTTCTTC.

V gene TRBV25-1 combines with J gene TRBJ2-1, with 8 bases identical to TRBD2. Germline V gene data show CDR1 as MGHDK and CDR2 as SYGVNS. J lost 5 bases, V lost 3 bases, and 9 bases had no gene match. CDR3 length equals 16 residues. This chain's CDR3 is CASSDPPSGPNNEQFF. The CDR3 nucleotides read TGTGCCAGCAGTGACCCCCCTAGCGGGCCCAACAATGAGCAGTTCTTC.

The chain employs TRBV27 and TRBJ1-5, with D hard to call. The germline V and J ends were trimmed by 5 bases and 5 bases, with 10 bases remaining between them. The CDR3 contains 13 residues. The germline V gene has CDR1 MNHEY and CDR2 SMNVEV (reference sequence). CDR3 loop: CASSQFGDQPQHF. CDR3 nucleotides: TGTGCCAGCAGTCAATTTGGGGATCAGCCCCAGCATTTT.